This TCR beta chain was identified during a study of control samples from healthy donors and cancer patients. Libraries were prepared by immunoSEQ multiplex PCR; TCRdb keeps only in-frame clonotypes and omits some of them. The sample carries 90,000 to 100,000 clones, around nine tenths recorded once. Sequencing was performed on blood. The TCR originated in a woman aged 18-29 years in good health.

The CDR3, as DNA: TGTGCCAGCTGGGGGGAAATGCTCGATCAGCCCCAGCATTTT. This encodes CASWGEMLDQPQHF. V usage is TRBV2 and J usage is TRBJ1-5; D might be TRBD1 (5 bases). CDR1 SNHLY and CDR2 FYNNEI come from the germline V gene. Deletions cut 8 bases from V and 5 bases from J, with 16 bases between. The CDR3 has 14 amino acids.